Listed here is a single T cell receptor (beta chain). The sample originates from a study of OX40 agonist ivuxolimab in advanced cancers. Study as a whole: Averaging 60 years in age, with a range of about 23 to 79, the cohort was more than 75% male.

Assay: immunoSEQ multiplex PCR; the TCRdb copy retains only in-frame clones and omits some. This sample has about 150,000 clones, with 90% to 95% found just once. This specimen consisted of CD4+ or CD8+ T cells sorted from blood, obtained in a trial of the OX40 agonist ivuxolimab. The clonotype comes from an adult with an advanced solid tumor such as melanoma, head and neck, liver or kidney cancer.

In DNA, the CDR3 is TGCGCCAGCAGCCAAGGTACCCCGGGAAGCTACGAGCAGTACTTC. Translating it yields CASSQGTPGSYEQYF. V usage is TRBV4-3 and J usage is TRBJ2-7, with a possible D match to TRBD2 (5 bases). Trimming took off 1 base at V and 3 bases at J, with 13 bases between the two ends. The CDR3 loop spans 15 amino acids. The germline V gene encodes CDR1 LGHNA and CDR2 YSLEER.